This entry lists 21 T cell receptor beta chains sequenced from one sample in a study of T cell responses to AZD1222 COVID-19 vaccine. The assay was immunoSEQ multiplex PCR, and TCRdb's table has in-frame clones only and misses some. The data contain fewer than 150,000 clones, around 87% of them singletons. Material: peripheral blood, obtained on day 0 of AZD1222 vaccination. Receptor source: an adult in good health.

Regarding this clone: This sample also contains other DNA sequences that code for the same CDR3. The J gene is TRBJ1-6, the V gene TRBV5-4, with D possibly matching TRBD1 (5 bases). CDR3 length: 16 amino acids. In germline, CDR1 is SGHNT, CDR2 YYREEE (reference sequence). V lost 0 bases and J 4 bases, leaving 11 bases between the germline ends. The CDR3 DNA reads as TGTGCCAGCAGCTTGGGGGGGACGGCTTATAATTCACCCCTCCACTTT. This translates into CASSLGGTAYNSPLHF.

The V and J genes are TRBV5-4 and TRBJ1-1, with TRBD1 matching over 7 bases. CDR1 and CDR2 (germline): SGHNT, YYREEE (reference sequence). The CDR3 runs to 14 residues. V gave up 3 bases and J gave up 11 bases; unmatched junction bases: 13. The CDR3 DNA reads TGTGCCAGCAGCTCCCGGGAGGGGGCATGGAAGGCTTTCTTT. Translated: CASSSREGAWKAFF. The full variable domain, its missing parts supplied by reference TRBV5-4 and TRBJ1-1, is ETGVTQSPTHLIKTRGQQVTLRCSSQSGHNTVSWYQQALGQGPQFIFQYYREEENGRGNFPPRFSGLQFPNYSSELNVNALELDDSALYLCASSSREGAWKAFFGQGTRLTVV.

This chain uses TRBV12-3 or TRBV12-4 with TRBJ2-7; D may be TRBD1 (5 bases). This CDR3 region has 13 residues. Trimming removed 5 bases from V and 6 bases from J, with 14 bases in between. CDR3 in amino acids: CASSLRGRAEQYF. For the CDR3, the DNA is TGTGCCAGCAGTCTGCGTGGCAGGGCCGAGCAGTACTTC.

The V gene is TRBV2, the J gene TRBJ1-1; a possible D gene is TRBD1 (5 bases). Germline V gene sequence: CDR1 SNHLY, CDR2 FYNNEI. The CDR3 covers 15 residues. With 7 bases removed from V and 2 bases from J, the gap between germline ends came to 17 bases. The CDR3 loop is CASTERTRANTEAFF. Here the CDR3 DNA reads TGTGCCAGCACCGAGAGGACAAGGGCAAACACTGAAGCTTTCTTT.

This clone has a handful of counts. The genes are TRBV3-1 (or the pseudogene TRBV3-2) and TRBJ1-5; the match to TRBD1 covers 11 bases. The CDR3 is 19 residues long. Losses at the gene ends were 3 bases for V and 3 bases for J; bases not matched to a gene: 13. Germline V gives CDR1 LGHDT, CDR2 YNNKEL (reference sequence). The CDR3 DNA follows: TGTGCCAGCAGCCAGCCATTAAATGGACAGGGGGCGGACAATCAGCCCCAGCATTTT. It codes for CASSQPLNGQGADNQPQHF.

The chain links TRBV5-1 to TRBJ1-1, with D uncertain. The CDR3 sequence is 14 residues long. V dropped 0 bases and J dropped 1 base, with 7 bases sitting between them. Germline V gives CDR1 SGHRS, CDR2 YFSETQ. This chain's CDR3 is CASSLAVGNTEAFF. The DNA for the CDR3 is TGCGCCAGCAGCTTGGCCGTCGGGAACACTGAAGCTTTCTTT.

The chain employs TRBV6-2 or TRBV6-3 and TRBJ1-1, with D perhaps matching TRBD1 (5 bases). V was trimmed by 6 bases and J by 1 base, leaving 12 bases between them. Germline V gives CDR1 MNHEY, CDR2 SVGEGT. This CDR3 region has 14 residues. In DNA, the CDR3 is TGTGCCAGCAGCCCCGGGACGGCGAACACTGAAGCTTTCTTT. Its protein product is CASSPGTANTEAFF.

The rearrangement uses TRBV18 and TRBJ1-6, with 7 positions matching TRBD1. The CDR3 totals 14 residues. CDR1 is KGHSH, CDR2 LQKENI, per germline. V was pared by 3 bases and J by 6 bases, with 2 bases of the junction left unmatched. CDR3 in amino acids: CASSPDRANSPLHF. CDR3 nucleotide sequence: TGTGCCAGCTCACCCGACAGGGCTAATTCACCCCTCCACTTT.

This rearrangement joins TRBV6-4 to TRBJ2-1, with D possibly matching TRBD1 (5 bases). Germline V CDR1 and CDR2: MRHNA, SNTAGT. V was clipped by 3 bases and J by 6 bases, with 12 bases between them. The length of the CDR3 is 14 residues. The CDR3 bases are TGTGCCAGCAGTGATCAAGGAGACAGCAATGAGCAGTTCTTC. It encodes CASSDQGDSNEQFF.

The chain recombines TRBV19 with TRBJ2-7; D is undetermined. The germline CDR1 and CDR2 sequences are LNHDA and SQIVND (reference sequence). The CDR3 loop spans 13 amino acids. V was cut by 4 bases and J by 7 bases, with 14 bases left in between. The CDR3 nucleotides read TGTGCCAGTAGTACCGGTGGAACTCGGGAGCAGTACTTC. It codes for CASSTGGTREQYF.

The rearrangement links TRBV2 to TRBJ2-5, with D unresolved. Deletions cut 7 bases from V and 0 bases from J, with 15 bases between. Looked up from germline, CDR1 is SNHLY and CDR2 is FYNNEI. The CDR3 runs to 15 residues. CDR3 region: CASKWATGYQETQYF. The CDR3 DNA follows: TGTGCCAGCAAATGGGCAACTGGGTACCAAGAGACCCAGTACTTC.

This chain uses TRBV29-1 with TRBJ1-2, with 9 positions matching TRBD1. The CDR3 has 14 amino acids. The V gene's germline CDR1 is SQVTM and CDR2 ANQGSEA. The V gene end was trimmed by 0 bases and the J gene end by 8 bases; junction bases not matched to a gene: 7. The CDR3 is CSVEDGDRVSGYTF. In DNA form, the CDR3 reads TGCAGCGTTGAAGATGGGGACAGGGTATCCGGCTACACCTTC.

The rearrangement uses TRBV11-2 and TRBJ2-5; TRBD2 matches at 11 bases. The germline V gene encodes CDR1 SGHAT and CDR2 FQNNGV. Unmatched junction bases numbered 7, after V lost 5 bases and J lost 2 bases. The length of the CDR3 is 16 residues. The CDR3 DNA reads TGTGCCAGCAGCAAGCTAGCGGGGGGCCTTCAAGAGACCCAGTACTTC. Residues: CASSKLAGGLQETQYF.

The chain is built from TRBV10-3 and TRBJ2-1; TRBD2 matches at 13 bases. Germline loops: CDR1 ENHRY, CDR2 SYGVKD. This CDR3 is built from 17 residues. V was clipped by 6 bases and J by 3 bases; unmatched bases: 8. The CDR3 nucleotides are TGTGCCATCAGCGCCGGGACTAGCGGGGACTACTACAATGAGCAGTTCTTC. This encodes CAISAGTSGDYYNEQFF.

This chain uses TRBV21-1 with TRBJ1-4; the table assigns TRBD1, which was not confirmed against the DNA. TRBV21-1 is assigned pseudogene status. The CDR3 runs to 17 residues. CDR3 DNA sequence: TGTGCCAGCAGTTCCACCGAATCAGGGGCCCCTAATGAAAAACTGTTTTTT. Amino acid sequence: CASSSTESGAPNEKLFF.

As for this clone: Other nucleotide sequences from this sample produce the same CDR3. The chain has TRBV12-3 or TRBV12-4 and TRBJ1-5, with a possible D match to TRBD1 (6 bases). This CDR3 contains 13 residues. V lost 3 bases to trimming and J lost 4 bases, with 7 bases between them. The CDR3 here is CASSLTGNQPQHF. The CDR3 DNA is TGTGCCAGCAGTTTGACAGGAAATCAGCCCCAGCATTTT.

V gene TRBV27 combines with J gene TRBJ1-5; D might be TRBD1 (6 bases). CDR3 length: 14 amino acids. The germline gives CDR1 MNHEY, CDR2 SMNVEV (reference sequence). Trimming cost V 3 bases and J 3 bases, with 9 bases left between them. The CDR3 DNA sequence: TGTGCCAGCAGTTTGCACAGGGCCAATCAGCCCCAGCATTTT. Its protein product is CASSLHRANQPQHF.

The chain is built from TRBV6-2 or TRBV6-3 and TRBJ2-2, with 12 bases lining up with TRBD2. The germline gives CDR1 MNHEY, CDR2 SVGEGT. There are 16 residues in the CDR3. J lost 7 bases, V lost 6 bases, and 9 bases had no gene match. In DNA, the CDR3 is TGTGCCAGCAGCCCCGGGACTAGCGGGTTTATCGGGGAGCTGTTTTTT. Residues: CASSPGTSGFIGELFF.

This clone was seen only a few times. This chain joins TRBV27 and TRBJ2-7; tentatively, D is TRBD1 or TRBD2 (5 bases each). Trimming shortened V by 6 bases and J by 2 bases, and 17 bases separated the two germline ends. CDR1 is MNHEY and CDR2 is SMNVEV in the germline V gene (reference sequence). The length of the CDR3 is 15 residues. The CDR3 DNA reads TGTGCCAGCAGCTACTACCCGGGACCTCCCTACGAGCAGTACTTC. This translates into CASSYYPGPPYEQYF.

The gene calls are TRBV27 and TRBJ1-5, with TRBD1 identical over 8 bases. The V gene's germline CDR1 is MNHEY and CDR2 SMNVEV (reference sequence). J was trimmed by 1 base and V by 5 bases; bases with no gene match: 13. The CDR3 has 18 residues. The CDR3 reads CASSPTGGERWSNQPQHF. DNA for the CDR3: TGTGCCAGCAGTCCAACAGGGGGAGAACGGTGGAGCAATCAGCCCCAGCATTTT.

This clone was seen a handful of times. This rearrangement joins TRBV4-2 to TRBJ1-3; weak D call: TRBD1 (5 bases). Trimming stripped 0 bases from V and 2 bases from J, with 11 bases between. The CDR3 totals 16 residues. Germline V gene data show CDR1 as LGHNA and CDR2 as YNFKEQ. The CDR3 DNA sequence: TGTGCCAGCAGCCAAGATCTCCGGGGCCCTGGAAACACCATATATTTT. As protein: CASSQDLRGPGNTIYF.